The 4 T cell receptor beta chains below come from one sample, sequenced in a study of cytomegalovirus exposure and HLA in healthy donors. Amplification used 60 Vbeta primers and 13 Jbeta primers. The protocol was immunoSEQ multiplex PCR, while the TCRdb copy is restricted to in-frame clones and leaves out a portion. Of 65,000 to 85,000 clones in the sample, just under 80% were seen once. Sequenced: PBMCs. Source of these receptors: a woman between 40 and 55 years old in good health and CMV-seropositive.

The table lists this clone with a few counts. This chain links TRBV5-6 with TRBJ1-6; 7 bases map to TRBD1. The V gene's germline CDR1 is SGHDT and CDR2 YYEEEE. V shed 5 bases, J shed 6 bases, and the junction held 5 bases outside the gene matches. The CDR3 consists of 14 residues. CDR3 DNA: TGTGCCAGCAGGAGACAGGGTAGTAATTCACCCCTCCACTTT. It specifies CASRRQGSNSPLHF.

The chain combines TRBV4-2 with TRBJ2-3; D gene uncertain. The V gene lost 1 base and the J gene lost 2 bases, with 19 bases spanning the gap. The CDR3 loop spans 18 amino acids. Germline CDR1 is LGHNA and CDR2 is YNFKEQ. In DNA, the CDR3 is TGTGCCAGCAGCCAAGTTGTGGCGGCAGAGACCAACACAGATACGCAGTATTTT. Its translation is CASSQVVAAETNTDTQYF.

The chain combines TRBV5-4 with TRBJ2-7; 9 bases map to TRBD1. The CDR3 is made up of 15 amino acids. V was clipped by 0 bases and J by 3 bases; unmatched bases: 4. Germline V gene sequence: CDR1 SGHNT, CDR2 YYREEE (reference sequence). The CDR3 nucleotides are TGTGCCAGCAGCTTGGCCGGGACAGGGATCTACGAGCAGTACTTC. Translation: CASSLAGTGIYEQYF.

The chain uses TRBV15 and TRBJ2-5, with D maybe TRBD2 (5 bases). The CDR3 runs 17 residues. V lost 1 base and J lost 2, with 17 bases in between. CDR1 is LNHNV, CDR2 YYDKDF, per germline (reference sequence). CDR3 sequence reads: CATSRGLHGEDQETQYF. In DNA form, the CDR3 reads TGTGCCACCAGCAGAGGATTACACGGGGAAGATCAAGAGACCCAGTACTTC.